The T cell receptor (beta chain) under discussion was sequenced for a study of T cells in Graves' hyperthyroidism and ophthalmopathy. Study information: The authors collected peripheral blood at initial diagnosis, before any treatment. Overall study findings and caveats: Ophthalmopathy stood apart from stable hyperthyroidism in a 13 V-J model.

As concerns this clonotype: Its antigen is unknown.

Fresh 10 ml peripheral blood yielded PBMCs. Germline CDR1 is SGHKS and CDR2 is YYEKEE (reference sequence). The CDR3 totals 13 residues. V lost 9 bases and J 7 bases, leaving 19 bases between the germline ends. RNA transcripts provided the source from which TCR beta CDR3 regions were amplified. TCR CDR3 regions were first amplified by RT-PCR with HTBI primers. One entry per CDR3 protein results from TCRdb running MiXCR on the multiplex PCR reads. The sample has roughly 740,000 distinct CDR3 sequences; about a sixth are singletons. The TCR sequence derives from a man aged 18 to 29 with Graves' hyperthyroidism. Sequenced sample: blood. This chain connects TRBV5-5 to TRBJ1-2; tentative D call: TRBD1 (6 bases). The CDR3 coding sequence is TGTGCCACATCTTGGGGGCTACAGGGTGGCTACACCTTC. This translates into CATSWGLQGGYTF.